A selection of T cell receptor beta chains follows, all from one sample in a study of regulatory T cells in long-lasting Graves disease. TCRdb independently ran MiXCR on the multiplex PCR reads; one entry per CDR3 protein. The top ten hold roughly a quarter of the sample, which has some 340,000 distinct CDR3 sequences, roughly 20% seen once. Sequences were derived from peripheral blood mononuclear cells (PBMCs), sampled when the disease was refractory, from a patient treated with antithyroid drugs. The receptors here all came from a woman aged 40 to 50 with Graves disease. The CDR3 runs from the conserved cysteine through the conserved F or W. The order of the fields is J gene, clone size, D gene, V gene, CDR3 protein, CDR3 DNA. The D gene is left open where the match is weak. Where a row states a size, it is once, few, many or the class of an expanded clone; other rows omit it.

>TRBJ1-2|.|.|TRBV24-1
CATSDTGTPSNYGYTF
TGTGCCACCAGTGATACCGGGACACCTTCTAACTATGGCTACACCTTC
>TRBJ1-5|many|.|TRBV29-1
CSVVEGNQPQHF
TGCAGCGTTGTAGAGGGCAATCAGCCCCAGCATTTT
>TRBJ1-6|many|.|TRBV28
CASTRQGSYNSPLHF
TGTGCCAGCACCAGACAAGGCTCCTATAATTCACCCCTCCACTTT
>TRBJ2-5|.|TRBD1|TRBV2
CASSRDRAAETQYF
TGTGCCAGCAGCCGGGACAGGGCGGCAGAGACCCAGTACTTC
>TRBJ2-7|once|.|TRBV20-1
CSAREERIYVAGSTYEQYF
TGCAGTGCTAGAGAGGAACGGATATATGTGGCGGGAAGTACCTACGAGCAGTACTTC
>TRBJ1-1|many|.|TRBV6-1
CASTQGGRAFF
TGTGCCAGCACCCAGGGAGGGAGGGCTTTCTTT
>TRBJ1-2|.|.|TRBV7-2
CASSLDLDGRYGYTF
TGTGCCAGCAGCTTAGATTTGGACGGACGATATGGCTACACCTTC
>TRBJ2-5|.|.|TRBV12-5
CASGSGIAQYF
TGTGCTAGTGGTTCGGGTATCGCCCAGTACTTC
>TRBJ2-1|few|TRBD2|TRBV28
CASSQGLAGAHEQFF
TGTGCCAGCAGTCAGGGACTAGCGGGAGCACATGAGCAGTTCTTC
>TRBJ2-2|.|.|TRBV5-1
CASSSWTEPNTGELFF
TGCGCCAGCAGCTCTTGGACGGAACCGAACACCGGGGAGCTGTTTTTT
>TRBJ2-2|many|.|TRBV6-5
CASSYDGAGELFF
TGTGCCAGCAGTTACGACGGGGCCGGGGAGCTGTTTTTT
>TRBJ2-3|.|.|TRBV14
CASSQADWSADTQYF
TGTGCCAGCAGCCAAGCGGACTGGAGCGCAGATACGCAGTATTTT
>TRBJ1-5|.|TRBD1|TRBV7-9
CASSSSRDRAYSNQPQHF
TGTGCCAGCAGCTCGTCCCGGGACAGGGCCTATAGCAATCAGCCCCAGCATTTT
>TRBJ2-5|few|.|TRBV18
CASSPRREGRIQETQYF
TGTGCCAGCTCACCTCGGCGGGAAGGGCGCATTCAAGAGACCCAGTACTTC
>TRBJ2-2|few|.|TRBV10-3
CAISDPLSRGPGELFF
TGTGCCATCAGTGATCCTCTTTCGAGAGGGCCCGGGGAGCTGTTTTTT
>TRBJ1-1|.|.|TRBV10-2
CASSDRSTEAFF
TGCGCCAGCAGTGACCGAAGCACTGAAGCTTTCTTT
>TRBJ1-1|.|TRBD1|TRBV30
CAYDQGQGNTEAFF
TGTGCCTACGACCAGGGACAGGGGAACACTGAAGCTTTCTTT
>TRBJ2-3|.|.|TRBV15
CATSRDWGRRTDTQYF
TGTGCCACCAGCAGAGATTGGGGCAGACGCACAGATACGCAGTATTTT
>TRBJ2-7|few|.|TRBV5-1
CASSGPTWGINNEQYF
TGCGCCAGCAGCGGACCAACTTGGGGTATAAACAACGAGCAGTACTTC
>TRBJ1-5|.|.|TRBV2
CASSSRVVQPQHF
TGTGCCAGCAGCTCCCGCGTTGTGCAGCCCCAGCATTTT
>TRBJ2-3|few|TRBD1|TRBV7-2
CASSLRTGPTF
TGTGCCAGCAGCCTACGGACAGGTCCGACTTTT
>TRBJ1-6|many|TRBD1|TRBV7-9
CASSRRDRGISPLHF
TGTGCCAGCAGCCGGAGGGACAGGGGAATCTCACCCCTCCACTTT
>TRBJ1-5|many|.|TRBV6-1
CASSEVTRNQPQHF
TGTGCCAGCAGTGAGGTTACAAGGAATCAGCCCCAGCATTTT
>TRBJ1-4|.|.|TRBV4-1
CASSQGPGEKLFF
TGCGCCAGCAGCCAAGGACCAGGTGAAAAACTGTTTTTT
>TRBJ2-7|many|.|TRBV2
CASKASRFGSYEQYF
TGTGCCAGCAAGGCCTCGCGTTTCGGTTCCTACGAGCAGTACTTC
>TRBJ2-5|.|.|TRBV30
CAWEVAVRTQYF
TGTGCCTGGGAAGTGGCAGTCAGGACCCAGTACTTC
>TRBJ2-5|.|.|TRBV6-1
CASREDRQETQYF
TGTGCCAGCAGAGAGGATCGCCAAGAGACCCAGTACTTC